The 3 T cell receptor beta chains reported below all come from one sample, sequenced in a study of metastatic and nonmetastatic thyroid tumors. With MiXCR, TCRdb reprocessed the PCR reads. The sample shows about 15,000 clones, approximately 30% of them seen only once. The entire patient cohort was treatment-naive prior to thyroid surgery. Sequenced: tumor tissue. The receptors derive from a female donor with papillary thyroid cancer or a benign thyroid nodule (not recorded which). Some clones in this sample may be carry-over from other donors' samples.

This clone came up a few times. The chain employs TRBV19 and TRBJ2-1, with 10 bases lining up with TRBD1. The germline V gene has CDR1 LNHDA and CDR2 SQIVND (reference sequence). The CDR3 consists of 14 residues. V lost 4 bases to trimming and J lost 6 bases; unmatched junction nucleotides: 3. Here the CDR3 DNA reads TGTGCCAGTAGTACCGGGACAGGGGTCAATGAGCAGTTCTTC. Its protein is CASSTGTGVNEQFF. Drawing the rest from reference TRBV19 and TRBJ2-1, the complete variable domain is DGGITQSPKYLFRKEGQNVTLSCEQNLNHDAMYWYRQDPGQGLRLIYYSQIVNDFQKGDIAEGYSVSREKKESFPLTVTSAQKNPTAFYLCASSTGTGVNEQFFGPGTRLTVL.

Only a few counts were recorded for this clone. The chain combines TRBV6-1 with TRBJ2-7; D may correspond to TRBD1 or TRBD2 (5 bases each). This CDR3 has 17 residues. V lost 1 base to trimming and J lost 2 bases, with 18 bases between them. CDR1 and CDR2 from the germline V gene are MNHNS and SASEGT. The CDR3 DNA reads TGTGCCAGCAGTGAAGTCCCGGGGTCAGGGCTTCCCTACGAGCAGTACTTC. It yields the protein CASSEVPGSGLPYEQYF.

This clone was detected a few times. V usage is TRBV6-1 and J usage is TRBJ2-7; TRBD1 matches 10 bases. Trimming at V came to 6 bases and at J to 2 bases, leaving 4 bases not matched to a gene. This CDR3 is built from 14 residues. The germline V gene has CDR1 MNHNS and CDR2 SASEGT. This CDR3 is CASRIGTGAYEQYF. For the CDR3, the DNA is TGTGCCAGCAGGATCGGGACAGGGGCCTACGAGCAGTACTTC.